This T cell receptor (beta chain) was recorded in a study of shared clonotypes between healthy human individuals. General study points: Naive subsets generally exceeded memory subsets in estimated richness.

Comment on this clone: Its antigen is currently unknown.

CDR3 length: 15 residues. All donors were healthy HIV-negative adults lacking recent acute infections or vaccinations. The method was immunoSEQ multiplex PCR; TCRdb's version includes in-frame clones alone and lacks a portion of them. The repertoire holds approximately 2.3 million clones, more than 80% seen once, with 0.39% in the top ten. This TCR derives from a man younger than 35 in good health. Some clones in this sample may be carry-over from other donors' samples. Material: naive CD4+ T cells from PBMCs. The subset is: CD45RA+ positively selected. The V call is TRBV12-2, the J call TRBJ1-3; no DNA check was done on the table's D call, TRBD1. TRBV12-2 is annotated as a pseudogene. CDR3 bases: TGTGCAAGTCGCTTAGTGGCTGGCTCTGGAAACACCATATATTTT. The encoded protein is CASRLVAGSGNTIYF.